The 21 T cell receptor beta chains below were found in one sample sequenced in a study of blood T cell repertoires in COVID-19. Here immunoSEQ multiplex PCR was the method, and the copy in TCRdb shows in-frame clones only, minus some. The repertoire includes under 100,000 clones, 80% of them detected once, and 12% sits in the top ten. The sample comprised peripheral blood. The origin of the receptors is a woman aged 40-49 years with active or convalescent COVID-19.

The table lists this clone with a few counts. V gene TRBV5-6 combines with J gene TRBJ2-7; 7 bases are a match to TRBD1. The CDR3 has 18 residues. From germline, CDR1 is SGHDT and CDR2 YYEEEE. V trimming: 0 bases; J trimming: 4 bases; junction bases outside the gene matches: 16. The CDR3 DNA reads TGTGCCAGCAGCTTGGGTGGAAGGGGGCCTATGAAGTATTACGAGCAGTACTTC. Translation gives CASSLGGRGPMKYYEQYF.

The chain uses TRBV29-1 and TRBJ1-1; maybe TRBD1 (5 bases). CDR3 length: 13 residues. Trimming took off 6 bases at V and 0 bases at J, with 11 bases between the two ends. Per germline, CDR1 SQVTM and CDR2 ANQGSEA. The CDR3 DNA sequence: TGCAGCGTAAGGGGAGGGGTGAACACTGAAGCTTTCTTT. Translated, it gives CSVRGGVNTEAFF.

This chain joins TRBV4-3 and TRBJ1-4; D not certain. Germline values: CDR1 LGHNA, CDR2 YSLEER. CDR3 size: 14 residues. V was trimmed by 3 bases and J by 0 bases, leaving 5 bases between them. The CDR3 is CASSQGTTNEKLFF. The CDR3 nucleotides read TGCGCCAGCAGCCAGGGCACAACTAATGAAAAACTGTTTTTT.

The J gene is TRBJ2-2, the V gene TRBV7-2; maybe TRBD1 (5 bases). Between the trimmed V and J ends, which lost 4 bases and 10 bases, there was a span of 7 bases. Germline V gene sequence: CDR1 SGHTA, CDR2 FQGNSA. The CDR3 has 11 amino acids. In DNA form, the CDR3 reads TGTGCCAGCAGCTCCAGGGTGGAGCTGTTTTTT. Protein: CASSSRVELFF.

This clone was observed once. This chain joins TRBV7-9 and TRBJ2-3; TRBD2 matches 7 bases. Germline lookup yields CDR1 SEHNR and CDR2 FQNEAQ (reference sequence). This CDR3 spans 15 amino acids. J was trimmed by 5 bases and V by 3 bases; bases with no gene match: 8. Here the CDR3 DNA reads TGTGCCAGCAGCTTGCCTAGCGGTGTTGGAGATACGCAGTATTTT. It translates to CASSLPSGVGDTQYF.

This chain connects TRBV11-2 to TRBJ2-1; 7 nucleotides align to TRBD2. Trimming took 5 bases from V and 6 from J; bases not matched to a gene: 16. Looked up from germline, CDR1 is SGHAT and CDR2 is FQNNGV. This CDR3 has 17 amino acids. Here the CDR3 reads CASSLIPRDYRPNEQFF. DNA for the CDR3: TGTGCCAGCAGCCTCATACCCAGGGACTACCGTCCCAATGAGCAGTTCTTC.

The J gene is TRBJ1-6, the V gene TRBV3-1 (or the pseudogene TRBV3-2); the match to TRBD1 covers 8 bases. The CDR3 has 13 amino acids. The J segment lost 10 bases and the V segment lost 5 bases, leaving 4 bases of the junction unmatched. Germline CDR1 and CDR2: LGHDT and YNNKEL (reference sequence). In DNA form, the CDR3 reads TGTGCCAGCAGCGTGGACAGGGTATCACCCCTCCACTTT. It yields the protein CASSVDRVSPLHF.

The gene calls are TRBV21-1 and TRBJ2-3; the table's D call, TRBD2, has no DNA check behind it. TRBV21-1 is listed as a pseudogene. CDR3 size: 16 residues. The CDR3 DNA follows: TGTGCCAGCAGCAAAGAGGAGGGAGGGCGCACAGATACGCAGTATTTT. Translating it yields CASSKEEGGRTDTQYF.

A few counts support this clone. The chain carries TRBV30 and TRBJ1-5; D perhaps matches TRBD1 (5 bases). This CDR3 is built from 13 residues. Trimming took 5 bases from V and 5 from J, leaving 13 bases between them. CDR1 GTSNPN and CDR2 SVGIG come from the germline V gene (reference sequence). The CDR3 loop is CAWSGGSDQPQHF. DNA of the CDR3: TGTGCCTGGTCCGGGGGTTCTGATCAGCCCCAGCATTTT.

The chain has TRBV5-1 and TRBJ2-2, with 9 bases lining up with TRBD1. CDR1 and CDR2 from the germline V gene are SGHRS and YFSETQ. The J segment lost 4 bases and the V segment lost 5 bases, leaving 9 bases of the junction unmatched. The CDR3 is 16 amino acids. The DNA for the CDR3 is TGCGCCAGCAGGGACGGACAGGGGACTCTCACCGGGGAGCTGTTTTTT. Protein sequence: CASRDGQGTLTGELFF.

The chain combines TRBV2 with TRBJ2-5; 7 bases line up with TRBD2. Trimming at V came to 6 bases and at J to 6 bases, leaving 7 bases not matched to a gene. Germline values: CDR1 SNHLY, CDR2 FYNNEI. This CDR3 is 13 amino acids long. The CDR3 DNA reads TGTGCCAGCAGGGGCGGGAGTGAGAAGACCCAGTACTTC. Translation gives CASRGGSEKTQYF.

This clone was recorded once. J is TRBJ2-2 and V is TRBV5-8, with D unclear. Germline-derived CDR1 and CDR2 are SGHTS and YDEGEE. V gave up 4 bases and J gave up 2 bases, with 12 bases separating them. This CDR3 has 15 residues. The CDR3 loop reads CASSPRVTNTGELFF. Here the CDR3 DNA reads TGTGCCAGCAGCCCCCGGGTTACCAACACCGGGGAGCTGTTTTTT.

This rearrangement joins TRBV5-1 to TRBJ2-2; 8 nucleotides agree with TRBD2. Germline-derived CDR1 and CDR2 are SGHRS and YFSETQ. The V gene end was trimmed by 4 bases and the J gene end by 5 bases; junction bases not matched to a gene: 7. The CDR3 is made up of 15 amino acids. CDR3 DNA: TGCGCCAGCAGCGAAGCGGGAGTGGGGACCGGGGAGCTGTTTTTT. Protein sequence: CASSEAGVGTGELFF. Combining the CDR3 with reference TRBV5-1 and TRBJ2-2 gives the whole variable domain KAGVTQTPRYLIKTRGQQVTLSCSPISGHRSVSWYQQTPGQGLQFLFEYFSETQRNKGNFPGRFSGRQFSNSRSEMNVSTLELGDSALYLCASSEAGVGTGELFFGEGSRLTVL.

The J gene is TRBJ2-1, the V gene TRBV7-8; possible D gene TRBD2, 6 bases. The CDR3 consists of 13 residues. Germline assignment: CDR1 SGHVS and CDR2 FQNEAQ. V lost 1 base and J 9 bases, leaving 10 bases between the germline ends. The CDR3 sequence: CASSLVEGFEQFF. The CDR3 coding sequence is TGTGCCAGCAGCTTAGTGGAGGGGTTTGAGCAGTTCTTC.

The chain uses TRBV27 and TRBJ2-1; 10 bases match TRBD2. The CDR3 loop spans 14 amino acids. V was clipped by 8 bases and J by 6 bases; unmatched bases: 7. In germline, CDR1 is MNHEY, CDR2 SMNVEV (reference sequence). The CDR3 nucleotides are TGTGCCAGCTCCGAGCGGGAGGGGTTCAATGAGCAGTTCTTC. It yields the protein CASSEREGFNEQFF.

Here the CDR3 DNA reads TGCGCCAGCAGCTTAGCTAGTTTCCAAGAGACCCAGTACTTC. As protein: CASSLASFQETQYF. The J gene is TRBJ2-5, the V gene TRBV5-1; no firm D call. Germline V gene sequence: CDR1 SGHRS, CDR2 YFSETQ. The CDR3 contains 14 residues. The V gene lost 2 bases and the J gene lost 1 base, with 9 bases spanning the gap.

The chain recombines TRBV19 with TRBJ2-3, with a weak D call TRBD1 (5 bases). CDR1 LNHDA and CDR2 SQIVND come from the germline V gene (reference sequence). The CDR3 loop spans 15 amino acids. Trimming removed 5 bases at V and 0 bases at J, with 12 bases between. This chain's CDR3 is CASSRQLHSTDTQYF. In DNA form, the CDR3 reads TGTGCCAGTAGTCGACAGCTACATAGCACAGATACGCAGTATTTT. The full variable domain, rest sourced from reference TRBV19 and TRBJ2-3, is DGGITQSPKYLFRKEGQNVTLSCEQNLNHDAMYWYRQDPGQGLRLIYYSQIVNDFQKGDIAEGYSVSREKKESFPLTVTSAQKNPTAFYLCASSRQLHSTDTQYFGPGTRLTVL.

This clone was counted a few times. The rearrangement uses TRBV3-1 (or the pseudogene TRBV3-2) and TRBJ2-7; 8 bases are a match to TRBD1. This CDR3 has 15 amino acids. The junction had 7 bases not matched to a gene; V was cut back by 2 bases and J by 4 bases. Germline CDR1 and CDR2: LGHDT and YNNKEL (reference sequence). The CDR3 region is CASSQSGTGGYEQYF. The CDR3 coding sequence is TGTGCCAGCAGCCAATCCGGGACAGGAGGATACGAGCAGTACTTC.

The chain couples TRBV27 to TRBJ2-3; D gene ambiguous. V shed 1 base and J shed 9 bases, with 20 bases lying between them. CDR3 length equals 16 residues. Germline values: CDR1 MNHEY, CDR2 SMNVEV (reference sequence). In nucleotides, the CDR3 is TGTGCCAGCAGTTTATTAGCCTTCGGCCCCACGATGACGCAGTATTTT. Protein: CASSLLAFGPTMTQYF.

The DNA for the CDR3 is TGTGCCAGCAGCTCCCAGGGGGCAGGGTTTGCTGAAGCTTTCTTT. The encoded protein is CASSSQGAGFAEAFF. The chain joins TRBV11-2 to TRBJ1-1, with 8 positions matching TRBD1. CDR3 length: 15 residues. Germline V gene lookup returns CDR1 SGHAT and CDR2 FQNNGV. V lost 4 bases, J lost 6 bases, and 10 bases stayed unmatched.

V is TRBV4-1 and J is TRBJ2-1, with 8 bases identical to TRBD2. CDR1 and CDR2 from the germline V gene are MGHRA and YSYEKL. This CDR3 comprises 16 residues. After removal of 0 bases from V and 7 bases from J, the junction contained 8 bases not matched to a gene. CDR3 residues: CASSQDRAGGRNEQFF. In DNA form, the CDR3 reads TGCGCCAGCAGCCAAGACCGCGCGGGGGGAAGAAATGAGCAGTTCTTC.